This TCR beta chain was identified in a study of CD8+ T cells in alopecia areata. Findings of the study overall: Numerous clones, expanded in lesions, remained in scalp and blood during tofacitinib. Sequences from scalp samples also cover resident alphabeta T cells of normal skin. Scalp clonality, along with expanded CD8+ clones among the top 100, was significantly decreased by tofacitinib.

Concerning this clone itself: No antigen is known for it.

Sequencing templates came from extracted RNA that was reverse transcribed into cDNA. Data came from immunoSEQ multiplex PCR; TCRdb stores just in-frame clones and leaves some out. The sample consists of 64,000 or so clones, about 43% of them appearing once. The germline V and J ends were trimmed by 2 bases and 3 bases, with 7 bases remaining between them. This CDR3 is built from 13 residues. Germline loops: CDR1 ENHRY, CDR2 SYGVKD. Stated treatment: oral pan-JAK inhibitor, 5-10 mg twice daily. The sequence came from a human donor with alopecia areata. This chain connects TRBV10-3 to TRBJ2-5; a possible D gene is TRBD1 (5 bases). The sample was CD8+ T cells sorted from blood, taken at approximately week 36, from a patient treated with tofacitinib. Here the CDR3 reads CAISEVREETQYF. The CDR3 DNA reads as TGTGCCATCAGTGAGGTCAGGGAAGAGACCCAGTACTTC.